One and the same sample provided the 9 T cell receptor beta chains below, sequenced in a study of memory CD4+ T cells and cytomegalovirus serostatus. Single viable CD3+CD4+CD8-CD45RO+ cells were sorted as the memory CD4+ T cells. Only in-frame clones appear in the TCRdb table, and some are missing; sequencing was by immunoSEQ multiplex PCR. The sample holds more than 45,000 clones, approximately 78% seen once. The sequencing input was memory CD4+ T cells from blood. These receptors all come from an adult in good health and CMV-seronegative.

The rearrangement links TRBV11-2 to TRBJ2-3, with no clear D. V lost 2 bases, J lost 2 bases, and 11 bases lay in between. Germline V gives CDR1 SGHAT, CDR2 FQNNGV. This CDR3 spans 15 amino acids. CDR3 sequence: CASSLNGIITDTQYF. The CDR3 nucleotides read TGTGCCAGCAGCTTAAACGGCATCATCACAGATACGCAGTATTTT.

V and J are TRBV25-1 and TRBJ2-1, with TRBD2 matching 8 bases. Looked up from germline, CDR1 is MGHDK and CDR2 is SYGVNS. The CDR3 spans 14 residues. J was trimmed by 5 bases and V by 8 bases; bases with no gene match: 8. In nucleotides, the CDR3 is TGTGCCAGCCTCTTCGGGAGGGAAAACAATGAGCAGTTCTTC. The encoded protein is CASLFGRENNEQFF.

The rearrangement joins TRBV5-1 to TRBJ2-7, with D maybe TRBD1 (6 bases). Trimming took off 8 bases at V and 4 bases at J, with 16 bases between the two ends. The germline gives CDR1 SGHRS, CDR2 YFSETQ. The CDR3 length is 13 residues. The CDR3 nucleotides read TGCGCCAGTGGAACAGGGAATCTGTACGAGCAGTACTTC. Protein sequence: CASGTGNLYEQYF.

The V call is TRBV7-2, the J call TRBJ2-2; 13 bases fit TRBD2. The V segment lost 7 bases and the J segment 1 base; nucleotides outside the gene matches: 6. The CDR3 runs to 17 residues. Germline V gene data show CDR1 as SGHTA and CDR2 as FQGNSA. CDR3 loop: CASTGLAGEKNTGELFF. The CDR3 region has the DNA TGTGCCAGCACCGGACTAGCGGGAGAAAAGAACACCGGGGAGCTGTTTTTT.

This chain joins TRBV19 and TRBJ2-7; 12 bases are a match to TRBD2. Unmatched junction bases numbered 7, after V lost 5 bases and J lost 2 bases. This CDR3 region has 16 residues. Germline CDR1 reads LNHDA; CDR2 reads SQIVND (reference sequence). The CDR3 region is CASSFETSGGTYEQYF. The CDR3 coding sequence is TGTGCCAGTAGTTTCGAGACTAGCGGGGGTACCTACGAGCAGTACTTC.

J is TRBJ2-3 and V is TRBV25-1, with 10 bases lining up with TRBD2. The J segment lost 5 bases and the V segment lost 6 bases, leaving 8 bases of the junction unmatched. Looked up from germline, CDR1 is MGHDK and CDR2 is SYGVNS. The CDR3 covers 15 residues. In DNA form, the CDR3 reads TGTGCCAGCAGCCCCGGGCTAGCGGGAGTAGATACGCAGTATTTT. Protein: CASSPGLAGVDTQYF.

The chain has TRBV7-2 and TRBJ2-7; D remains ambiguous. Germline CDR1 and CDR2: SGHTA and FQGNSA. This CDR3 spans 13 amino acids. Trimming cost V 5 bases and J 3 bases, with 11 bases left between them. The CDR3 loop reads CASSVSPSYEQYF. Written as DNA, the CDR3 is TGTGCCAGCAGCGTTAGCCCCAGCTACGAGCAGTACTTC.

The V gene is TRBV5-4, the J gene TRBJ2-7; 9 bases agree with TRBD2. The junction had 2 bases not matched to a gene; V was cut back by 4 bases and J by 0 bases. CDR1 and CDR2 from the germline V gene are SGHNT and YYREEE (reference sequence). CDR3 length: 14 residues. For the CDR3, the DNA is TGTGCCAGCAGCCGGACTAGCGCCTCCTACGAGCAGTACTTC. Translated: CASSRTSASYEQYF.

V is TRBV7-8 and J is TRBJ2-7; TRBD1 aligns across 8 bases. J lost 5 bases, V lost 5 bases, and 8 bases had no gene match. Germline-derived CDR1 and CDR2 are SGHVS and FQNEAQ. The CDR3 is 14 amino acids. The CDR3 region has the DNA TGTGCCAGCAGCCTCGGCAGGGGGCGAAACGAGCAGTACTTC. Protein: CASSLGRGRNEQYF.